Below, 25 T cell receptor beta chains from the same sample are listed, as sequenced in a study of blood T cell repertoires in COVID-19. The assay was immunoSEQ multiplex PCR, and TCRdb's table has in-frame clones only and misses some. Among some 150,000 clones listed, 80% to 90% were seen once. The sample taken for sequencing was peripheral blood. These receptors all come from a woman aged 55 to 70 with COVID-19, enrolled during active disease.

The rearrangement uses TRBV28 and TRBJ1-1; no clear D. V gave up 7 bases and J gave up 1 base, with 7 bases separating them. The CDR3 is made up of 12 amino acids. Germline lookup yields CDR1 MDHEN and CDR2 SYDVKM. The CDR3 sequence is CASTRENTEAFF. As DNA, the CDR3 is TGTGCCAGCACGAGGGAGAACACTGAAGCTTTCTTT.

V is TRBV7-9 and J is TRBJ1-5, with 9 bases lining up with TRBD1. Germline values: CDR1 SEHNR, CDR2 FQNEAQ (reference sequence). This CDR3 has 17 residues. V gave up 4 bases and J gave up 1 base; unmatched junction bases: 8. CDR3 sequence reads: CASSSMTGTGSNQPQHF. CDR3 nucleotides: TGTGCCAGCAGCTCGATGACCGGGACAGGGAGCAATCAGCCCCAGCATTTT. Using reference TRBV7-9 and TRBJ1-5 for the parts outside the CDR3, the full variable domain is DTGVSQNPRHKITKRGQNVTFRCDPISEHNRLYWYRQTLGQGPEFLTYFQNEAQLEKSRLLSDRFSAERPKGSFSTLEIQRTEQGDSAMYLCASSSMTGTGSNQPQHFGDGTRLSIL.

The chain recombines TRBV10-1 with TRBJ2-1; weak D call: TRBD2 (5 bases). Deletions cut 3 bases from V and 4 bases from J, with 7 bases between. Germline CDR1 reads WNHNN; CDR2 reads SYGVQD (reference sequence). The CDR3 sequence is 13 residues long. The CDR3 bases are TGCGCCAGCAGTGATGAGGGTTACAATGAGCAGTTCTTC. It specifies CASSDEGYNEQFF.

The gene calls are TRBV7-2 and TRBJ1-1; 12 bases fit TRBD1. Germline values: CDR1 SGHTA, CDR2 FQGNSA. CDR3 length equals 18 residues. The junction had 8 bases not matched to a gene; V was cut back by 0 bases and J by 3 bases. The CDR3 reads CASSLAGTGGLKDTEAFF. The CDR3 DNA reads TGTGCCAGCAGCTTAGCGGGGACAGGGGGCTTAAAAGACACTGAAGCTTTCTTT.

The rearrangement joins TRBV9 to TRBJ2-2; 11 bases map to TRBD2. With V trimmed by 4 bases and J by 9 bases, 5 bases remained unmatched. The CDR3 has 14 residues. The V gene's germline CDR1 is SGDLS and CDR2 YYNGEE. The CDR3 DNA is TGTGCCAGCAGCTCGGGACTAGCGGTGTGGGAGCTGTTTTTT. Its protein is CASSSGLAVWELFF.

The chain joins TRBV11-1 to TRBJ2-7; D is unresolved. The ends were cut back, 3 bases at V and 3 bases at J, with 9 bases in the middle. Germline V gives CDR1 SGHAT, CDR2 FQDESV (reference sequence). The CDR3 is made up of 13 amino acids. The CDR3 region has the DNA TGTGCCAGCAGCTTTAAACTGAGCTACGAGCAGTACTTC. This sequence encodes CASSFKLSYEQYF.

The rearrangement uses TRBV19 and TRBJ1-5; D is unresolved. The CDR3 consists of 12 residues. The germline CDR1 and CDR2 sequences are LNHDA and SQIVND (reference sequence). V lost 5 bases, J lost 9 bases, and 11 bases lay in between. CDR3 amino acids: CASSETEGPQHF. The CDR3 nucleotides read TGTGCCAGTAGTGAGACGGAGGGGCCCCAGCATTTT.

The V and J genes are TRBV2 and TRBJ2-3; TRBD2 aligns across 7 bases. CDR3 length: 15 residues. Germline loops: CDR1 SNHLY, CDR2 FYNNEI. V lost 7 bases, J lost 5 bases, and 12 bases stayed unmatched. The CDR3 protein is CASNGGGAGEDTQYF. CDR3 nucleotides: TGTGCCAGCAACGGAGGCGGGGCGGGGGAAGATACGCAGTATTTT. Together with reference TRBV2 and TRBJ2-3, the CDR3 gives the full variable domain: EPEVTQTPSHQVTQMGQEVILRCVPISNHLYFYWYRQILGQKVEFLVSFYNNEISEKSEIFDDQFSVERPDGSNFTLKIRSTKLEDSAMYFCASNGGGAGEDTQYFGPGTRLTVL.

The chain links TRBV11-2 to TRBJ2-1; 7 bases fit TRBD2. Germline loops: CDR1 SGHAT, CDR2 FQNNGV. This CDR3 region has 16 residues. Trimming at V came to 1 base and at J to 0 bases, leaving 3 bases not matched to a gene. The CDR3 is CASSLVPGGSYNEQFF. The CDR3 nucleotides read TGTGCCAGCAGCTTAGTACCGGGGGGCTCCTACAATGAGCAGTTCTTC.

CDR3 region: CASSLAGDNEQFF. The CDR3 bases are TGTGCCAGCAGTTTAGCAGGGGACAATGAGCAGTTCTTC. The chain couples TRBV12-3 or TRBV12-4 to TRBJ2-1; D is possibly TRBD1 (5 bases). V dropped 0 bases and J dropped 5 bases, with 5 bases sitting between them. This CDR3 region has 13 residues.

CDR3 sequence: CASSAEGQRILYEQYF. The CDR3 DNA sequence: TGTGCCAGCAGCGCAGAGGGACAGCGCATCCTCTACGAGCAGTACTTC. V gene TRBV7-8 combines with J gene TRBJ2-7; 7 nucleotides match TRBD1. The CDR3 length is 16 residues. The germline V gene encodes CDR1 SGHVS and CDR2 FQNEAQ. J gave up 3 bases and V 5 bases, and 13 bases lay outside the gene matches.

The rearrangement joins TRBV7-2 to TRBJ2-7, with 11 bases that match TRBD2. CDR3 size: 17 residues. J gave up 5 bases and V 1 base, and 10 bases lay outside the gene matches. CDR1 and CDR2 from the germline V gene are SGHTA and FQGNSA. The CDR3 region is CASSLVASGGSSHEQYF. CDR3 sequence (DNA): TGTGCCAGCAGCTTAGTGGCTAGCGGGGGGTCTAGCCACGAGCAGTACTTC.

This chain connects TRBV6-2 or TRBV6-3 to TRBJ2-2; D unresolved. V was shortened by 6 bases and J by 0 bases, with 14 bases between the two germline ends. There are 16 residues in the CDR3. Germline values: CDR1 MNHEY, CDR2 SVGEGT. The CDR3 DNA reads as TGTGCCAGCAGCCGAGACCGGGTAACGAACACCGGGGAGCTGTTTTTT. This codes for CASSRDRVTNTGELFF.

V is TRBV20-1 and J is TRBJ1-2; 9 bases line up with TRBD1. The CDR3 extends over 11 amino acids. CDR1 is DFQATT, CDR2 SNEGSKA, per germline (reference sequence). With 1 base clipped from V and 12 bases from J, the junction kept 3 bases outside the gene matches. The CDR3 coding sequence is TGCAGTGCTAGAGTACAGGGGGCTGACACCTTC. It specifies CSARVQGADTF.

This clone appeared a single time. The rearrangement links TRBV3-1 (or the pseudogene TRBV3-2) to TRBJ2-1, with TRBD1 as a possible D gene (6 bases). V lost 4 bases and J 3 bases, leaving 13 bases between the germline ends. This CDR3 is 15 amino acids long. In germline, CDR1 is LGHDT, CDR2 YNNKEL (reference sequence). The CDR3 DNA reads TGTGCCAGCAGCCCAACCGTGGACAGCTACAATGAGCAGTTCTTC. Protein sequence: CASSPTVDSYNEQFF.

This chain links TRBV27 with TRBJ1-2; TRBD1 is a possible D gene (6 bases). This CDR3 contains 19 residues. CDR1 is MNHEY, CDR2 SMNVEV, per germline (reference sequence). Trimming removed 2 bases at V and 4 bases at J, with 26 bases between. CDR3 in DNA: TGTGCCAGCAGTTTACATTTGAGTGGTTCAGGGGACGTCCTCTATGGCTACACCTTC. Its translation is CASSLHLSGSGDVLYGYTF.

This chain joins TRBV19 and TRBJ2-3; D is perhaps TRBD1 (6 bases). Trimming took off 0 bases at V and 4 bases at J, with 26 bases between the two ends. CDR3 length: 20 amino acids. CDR1 and CDR2 from the germline V gene are LNHDA and SQIVND (reference sequence). The CDR3 loop is CASSIEGTNYLRGQADTQYF. The CDR3, as DNA: TGTGCCAGTAGTATAGAGGGGACAAACTACCTCAGGGGTCAGGCAGATACGCAGTATTTT.

The V gene is TRBV18, the J gene TRBJ2-7; the match to TRBD1 covers 8 bases. The germline V gene encodes CDR1 KGHSH and CDR2 LQKENI. V lost 3 bases to trimming and J lost 2 bases; unmatched junction nucleotides: 6. The CDR3 runs to 15 residues. CDR3 DNA: TGTGCCAGCTCACCCCGGGACAGGCCTCCCTACGAGCAGTACTTC. Its translation: CASSPRDRPPYEQYF.

J is TRBJ1-6 and V is TRBV2; D remains unclear. Trimming pared 7 bases from V and 2 bases from J, leaving 9 bases between. This CDR3 comprises 14 residues. Germline loops: CDR1 SNHLY, CDR2 FYNNEI. The CDR3 protein is CASTEDPYNSPLHF. In nucleotides, the CDR3 is TGTGCCAGCACAGAGGATCCCTATAATTCACCCCTCCACTTT.

V and J are TRBV10-3 and TRBJ2-3, with a tentative D call TRBD1 (5 bases). Germline CDR1 is ENHRY and CDR2 is SYGVKD. The CDR3 spans 15 residues. V lost 0 bases, J lost 14 bases, and 21 bases lay in between. CDR3 bases: TGTGCCATCAGTGAGTCGATCCCAGGGCCAGGAAAGACGTATTTT. Translation gives CAISESIPGPGKTYF.

A single count supports this clone. The chain is built from TRBV6-6 and TRBJ2-7; 8 positions agree with TRBD1. Germline CDR1 and CDR2: MNHNY and SVGAGI (reference sequence). The trim removed 0 bases at V and 5 bases at J, leaving 3 bases unmatched. The CDR3 runs to 14 residues. CDR3 in DNA: TGTGCCAGCAGTTACTCCGACAGGGGCCACGAGCAGTACTTC. As protein: CASSYSDRGHEQYF.

As concerns this clone: Other DNA sequences within the sample encode an identical CDR3. The V call is TRBV7-3, the J call TRBJ2-3; 8 positions match TRBD2. The V gene end was trimmed by 4 bases and the J gene end by 1 base; junction bases not matched to a gene: 7. Germline V gene sequence: CDR1 SGHTA, CDR2 FQGTGA. The CDR3 runs to 16 residues. CDR3 DNA: TGTGCCAGCAGCTCCGGACTAGCTGGTGGCACAGATACGCAGTATTTT. It yields the protein CASSSGLAGGTDTQYF.

This chain uses TRBV5-1 with TRBJ2-7; 12 bases line up with TRBD1. Germline CDR1 is SGHRS and CDR2 is YFSETQ. Unmatched junction bases numbered 13, after V lost 4 bases and J lost 2 bases. CDR3 length equals 18 residues. The CDR3 DNA reads TGCGCCAGCAGCGCCGGGACAGGGGGCATGGGCATGGCCTACGAGCAGTACTTC. Translated: CASSAGTGGMGMAYEQYF.

This clone was counted only a few times. The chain is built from TRBV25-1 and TRBJ1-5; D is possibly TRBD1 (6 bases). This CDR3 has 14 amino acids. Per the germline V gene, CDR1 is MGHDK and CDR2 is SYGVNS. V was cut by 4 bases and J by 6 bases, with 13 bases left in between. The CDR3 sequence is CASSALGGAQPQHF. In DNA, the CDR3 is TGTGCCAGCAGTGCCTTAGGGGGGGCTCAGCCCCAGCATTTT. The complete variable domain, with remaining parts taken from reference TRBV25-1 and TRBJ1-5, reads EADIYQTPRYLVIGTGKKITLECSQTMGHDKMYWYQQDPGMELHLIHYSYGVNSTEKGDLSSESTVSRIRTEHFPLTLESARPSHTSQYLCASSALGGAQPQHFGDGTRLSIL.

The chain carries TRBV7-9 and TRBJ1-4; a weak D match, TRBD1 (5 bases). V gave up 4 bases and J gave up 8 bases, with 17 bases separating them. The CDR3 consists of 15 residues. Germline loops: CDR1 SEHNR, CDR2 FQNEAQ (reference sequence). CDR3 sequence reads: CASSSWKRGGEKLFF. Written as DNA, the CDR3 is TGTGCCAGCAGCTCCTGGAAGAGGGGAGGGGAAAAACTGTTTTTT.